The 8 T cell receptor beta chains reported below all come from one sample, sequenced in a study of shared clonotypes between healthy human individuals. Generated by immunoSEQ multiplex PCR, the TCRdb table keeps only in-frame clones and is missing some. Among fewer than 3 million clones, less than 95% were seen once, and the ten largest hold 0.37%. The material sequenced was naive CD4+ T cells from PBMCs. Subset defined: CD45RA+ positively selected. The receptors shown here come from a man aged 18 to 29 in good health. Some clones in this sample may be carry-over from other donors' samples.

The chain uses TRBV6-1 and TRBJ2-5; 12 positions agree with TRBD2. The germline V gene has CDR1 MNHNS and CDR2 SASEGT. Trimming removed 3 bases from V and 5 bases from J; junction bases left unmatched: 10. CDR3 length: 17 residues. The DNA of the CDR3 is TGTGCCAGCAGTGACTACAGGACTAGCGGGGTGGGTGAGACCCAGTACTTC. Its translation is CASSDYRTSGVGETQYF.

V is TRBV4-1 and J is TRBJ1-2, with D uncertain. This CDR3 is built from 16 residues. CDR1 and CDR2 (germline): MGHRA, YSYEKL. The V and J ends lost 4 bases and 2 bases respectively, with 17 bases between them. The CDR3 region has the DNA TGCGCCAGCAGCCCAAGGAGCGACATAGGGAACTATGGCTACACCTTC. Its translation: CASSPRSDIGNYGYTF.

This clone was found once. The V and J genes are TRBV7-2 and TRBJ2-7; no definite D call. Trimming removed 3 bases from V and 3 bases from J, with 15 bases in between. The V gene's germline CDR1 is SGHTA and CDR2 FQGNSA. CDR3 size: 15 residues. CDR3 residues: CASSLWAHLIYEQYF. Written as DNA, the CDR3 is TGTGCCAGCAGCTTGTGGGCACACTTAATCTACGAGCAGTACTTC.

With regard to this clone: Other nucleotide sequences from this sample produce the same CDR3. The CDR3: CASSPQGSGANVLTF. Here the CDR3 DNA reads TGTGCCAGCTCACCACAGGGCTCTGGGGCCAACGTCCTGACTTTC. The chain is built from TRBV18 and TRBJ2-6, with D unclear. This CDR3 contains 15 residues. Germline V gives CDR1 KGHSH, CDR2 LQKENI. Trimming stripped 1 base from V and 0 bases from J, with 4 bases between.

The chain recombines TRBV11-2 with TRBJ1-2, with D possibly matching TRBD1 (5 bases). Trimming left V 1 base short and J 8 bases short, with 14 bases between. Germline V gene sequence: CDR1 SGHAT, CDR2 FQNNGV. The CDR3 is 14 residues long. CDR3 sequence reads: CASSLGRGSTGYTF. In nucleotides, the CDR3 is TGTGCCAGCAGCTTAGGTAGGGGATCAACAGGCTACACCTTC.

CDR3 sequence reads: CASSQDSQGRTEAFF. CDR3 sequence (DNA): TGTGCCAGCAGCCAAGATTCACAGGGAAGGACTGAAGCTTTCTTT. The chain combines TRBV4-2 with TRBJ1-1, with a possible D match to TRBD1 (6 bases). The CDR3 runs to 15 residues. Germline CDR1 LGHNA, CDR2 YNFKEQ. Trimming removed 0 bases at V and 5 bases at J, with 13 bases between.

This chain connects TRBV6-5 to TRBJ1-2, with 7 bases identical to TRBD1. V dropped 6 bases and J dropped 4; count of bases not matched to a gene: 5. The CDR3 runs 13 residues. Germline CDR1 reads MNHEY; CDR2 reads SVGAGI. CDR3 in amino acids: CASSTPGGYGYTF. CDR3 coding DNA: TGTGCCAGCAGCACGCCAGGGGGCTATGGCTACACCTTC.

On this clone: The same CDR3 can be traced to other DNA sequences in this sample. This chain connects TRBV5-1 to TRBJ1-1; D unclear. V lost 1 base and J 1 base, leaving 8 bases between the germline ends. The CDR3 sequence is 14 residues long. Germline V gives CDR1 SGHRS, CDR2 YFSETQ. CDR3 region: CASSLSPGNTEAFF. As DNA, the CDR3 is TGCGCCAGCAGCTTGAGTCCGGGGAACACTGAAGCTTTCTTT.